These T cell receptor beta chains were read from a single sample in a study of T cells in Graves' hyperthyroidism and ophthalmopathy. TCRdb called the multiplex PCR reads again in MiXCR, with one record for every CDR3 protein. The sample includes hundreds of thousands of distinct CDR3 sequences, 12% to 15% of them seen just once. The sample consisted of blood. The origin of the receptors is a woman aged 40 to 55 with Graves' hyperthyroidism. Both conserved end residues are part of each CDR3. A D gene is named only where the DNA matches it firmly. For some rows the clone size is stated as once, few or many, or as a class when expanded; others skip it.

abundance	v_gene	j_gene	d_gene	CDR3aa	CDR3nt
few	TRBV7-9	TRBJ2-2	-	CASSPDREHPGELFF	TGTGCCAGCAGCCCCGACCGGGAACACCCCGGGGAGCTGTTTTTT
-	TRBV28	TRBJ2-3	TRBD1	CASSLPDRGIDTQYF	TGTGCCAGCAGTTTACCCGACAGGGGGATAGATACGCAGTATTTT
many	TRBV28	TRBJ2-7	-	CASRPISTYEQYF	TGTGCCAGCAGACCCATCTCGACCTACGAGCAGTACTTC
many	TRBV29-1	TRBJ2-3	-	CSVPPVLWAARDTDTQYF	TGCAGCGTTCCCCCAGTTTTATGGGCCGCCCGTGACACAGATACGCAGTATTTT
many	TRBV6-1	TRBJ2-3	-	CASNLGGLYTDTQYF	TGTGCCAGCAACCTCGGGGGACTTTACACAGATACGCAGTATTTT
many	TRBV5-1	TRBJ1-1	-	CASSRARMNTEAFF	TGCGCCAGCAGCAGGGCAAGGATGAACACTGAAGCTTTCTTT
many	TRBV30	TRBJ2-1	-	CAWSVSEYNEQFF	TGTGCCTGGAGTGTAAGCGAGTACAATGAGCAGTTCTTC
-	TRBV11-1	TRBJ1-2	TRBD1	CASSLVEPTGPGSGYTF	TGTGCCAGCAGCTTAGTTGAACCGACAGGGCCCGGTTCCGGCTACACCTTC
many	TRBV12-5	TRBJ2-7	-	CASATGPDEQYF	TGTGCTAGTGCCACAGGGCCAGACGAGCAGTACTTC
many	TRBV24-1	TRBJ1-1	-	CATSESDRRNTEAFF	TGTGCCACCAGTGAATCGGACAGAAGGAACACTGAAGCTTTCTTT
many	TRBV28	TRBJ2-1	TRBD1	CASSMGQGFNEQFF	TGTGCCAGCAGCATGGGACAGGGATTTAATGAGCAGTTCTTC
few	TRBV18	TRBJ1-2	-	CASSSEQTNYGYTF	TGTGCCAGCTCTTCGGAACAGACCAACTATGGCTACACCTTC
-	TRBV5-4	TRBJ2-2	TRBD2	CASSSRSGRASGELFF	TGTGCCAGCAGCTCCCGTAGCGGGAGGGCCTCTGGGGAGCTGTTTTTT
many	TRBV7-9	TRBJ2-3	TRBD2	CASTPPPGLAGGPTDTQYF	TGTGCCAGCACCCCTCCCCCGGGACTAGCGGGAGGGCCCACAGATACGCAGTATTTT
-	TRBV12-5	TRBJ2-7	TRBD1	CASGLGQGGYEQYF	TGTGCTAGTGGTTTGGGACAGGGGGGTTACGAGCAGTACTTC
-	TRBV6-1	TRBJ2-2	-	CASSDRGGTGELFF	TGTGCCAGCAGCGACCGAGGGGGAACCGGGGAGCTGTTTTTT
many	TRBV5-1	TRBJ1-4	-	CASSLFTGRENEKLFF	TGCGCCAGCAGCTTGTTCACAGGAAGAGAGAATGAAAAACTGTTTTTT
-	TRBV12-5	TRBJ2-1	TRBD2	CASGLGLAGGVEQFF	TGTGCTAGTGGTTTGGGCCTAGCGGGAGGGGTTGAGCAGTTCTTC
-	TRBV12-5	TRBJ2-3	-	CASGLSGTRVYF	TGTGCTAGTGGTTTATCCGGGACAAGGGTGTATTTT
many	TRBV28	TRBJ2-5	-	CASIANGETQYF	TGTGCCAGCATTGCGAATGGAGAGACCCAGTACTTC
few	TRBV10-3	TRBJ2-7	-	CAIGGLGGDEQYF	TGTGCCATCGGTGGCCTAGGTGGGGACGAGCAGTACTTC
many	TRBV7-2	TRBJ2-1	TRBD2	CASSSASGMSPNEQFF	TGTGCCAGCAGCTCCGCTAGCGGGATGTCACCGAATGAGCAGTTCTTC
-	TRBV18	TRBJ2-2	-	CASSPVTNTGELFF	TGTGCCAGCTCACCCGTAACGAACACCGGGGAGCTGTTTTTT
-	TRBV29-1	TRBJ2-5	TRBD1	CSVETGRERVAQYF	TGCAGCGTGGAGACAGGGCGTGAGAGGGTCGCCCAGTACTTC